This TCR beta chain appears in the sequencing data of a study of T cells in Graves' hyperthyroidism and ophthalmopathy. Study conclusions and caveats: Ophthalmopathy prediction by the model preceded onset by a median about 6.8 months. Blood held most thyroid clonotypes expanded above 0.001 frequency.

This CDR3 is built from 17 residues. Germline loops: CDR1 DFQATT, CDR2 SNEGSKA (reference sequence). V lost 3 bases and J 0 bases, leaving 15 bases between the germline ends. For this clonotype: Its antigen is undetermined.

Researchers amplified the TCR beta CDR3 regions from RNA transcripts. When the TCR CDR3 underwent first-round RT-PCR, the HTBI primer set was used. TCRdb fed the multiplex PCR reads into MiXCR, producing one record per CDR3 protein. The sample carries nearly 750,000 distinct CDR3 sequences, under 45% recorded once. This sequence joins TRBV20-1 and TRBJ1-6; D remains ambiguous. The receptor was isolated from a woman aged 40 to 50 with Graves' hyperthyroidism. Sequencing used blood. The CDR3 is CSARSVGSSSYNSPLHF. DNA of the CDR3: TGCAGTGCTAGGTCGGTGGGTAGTAGCTCCTATAATTCACCCCTCCACTTT.